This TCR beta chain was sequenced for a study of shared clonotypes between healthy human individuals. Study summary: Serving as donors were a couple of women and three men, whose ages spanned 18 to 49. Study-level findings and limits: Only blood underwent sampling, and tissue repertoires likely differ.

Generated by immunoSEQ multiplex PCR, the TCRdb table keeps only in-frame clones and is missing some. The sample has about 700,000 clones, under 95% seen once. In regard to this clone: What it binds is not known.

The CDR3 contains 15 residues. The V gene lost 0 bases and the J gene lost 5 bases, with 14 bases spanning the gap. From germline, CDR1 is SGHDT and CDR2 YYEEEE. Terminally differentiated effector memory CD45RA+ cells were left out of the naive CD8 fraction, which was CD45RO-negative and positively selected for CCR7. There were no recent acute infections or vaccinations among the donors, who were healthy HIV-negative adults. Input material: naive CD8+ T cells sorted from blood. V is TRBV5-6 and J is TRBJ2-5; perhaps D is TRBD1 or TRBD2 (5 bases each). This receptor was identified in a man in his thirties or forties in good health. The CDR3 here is CASSLGGVWEETQYF. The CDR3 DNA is TGTGCCAGCAGCTTGGGAGGGGTCTGGGAGGAGACCCAGTACTTC.